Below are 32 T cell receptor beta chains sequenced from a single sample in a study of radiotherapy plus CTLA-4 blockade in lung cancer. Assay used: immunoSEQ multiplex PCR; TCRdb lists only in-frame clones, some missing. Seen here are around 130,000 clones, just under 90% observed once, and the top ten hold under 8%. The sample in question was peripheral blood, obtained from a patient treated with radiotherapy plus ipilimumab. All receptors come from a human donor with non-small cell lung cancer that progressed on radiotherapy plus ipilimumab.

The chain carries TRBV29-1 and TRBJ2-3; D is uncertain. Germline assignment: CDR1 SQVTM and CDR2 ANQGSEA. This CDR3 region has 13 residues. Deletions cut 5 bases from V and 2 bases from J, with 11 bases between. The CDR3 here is CSVLGLDTDTQYF. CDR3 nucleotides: TGCAGCGTTTTAGGGCTAGACACAGATACGCAGTATTTT.

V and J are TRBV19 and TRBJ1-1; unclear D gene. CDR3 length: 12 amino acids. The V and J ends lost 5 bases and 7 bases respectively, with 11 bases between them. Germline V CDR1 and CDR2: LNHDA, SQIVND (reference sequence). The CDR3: CASSLGDGEAFF. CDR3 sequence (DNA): TGTGCCAGTAGTCTCGGGGATGGTGAAGCTTTCTTT.

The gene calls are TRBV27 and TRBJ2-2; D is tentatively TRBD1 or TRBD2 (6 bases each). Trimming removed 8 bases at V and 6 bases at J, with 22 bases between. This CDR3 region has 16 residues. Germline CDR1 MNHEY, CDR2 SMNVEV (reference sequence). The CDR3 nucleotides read TGTGCCAGCGCCCCCGGGGGCGGAATCGGCGCCGGGGAGCTGTTTTTT. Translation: CASAPGGGIGAGELFF.

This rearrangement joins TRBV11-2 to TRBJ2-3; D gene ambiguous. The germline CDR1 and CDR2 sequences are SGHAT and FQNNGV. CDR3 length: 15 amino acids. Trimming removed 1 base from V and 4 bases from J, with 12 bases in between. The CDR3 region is CASSLAQFEADTQYF. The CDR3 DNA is TGTGCCAGCAGCTTAGCCCAATTTGAGGCAGATACGCAGTATTTT.

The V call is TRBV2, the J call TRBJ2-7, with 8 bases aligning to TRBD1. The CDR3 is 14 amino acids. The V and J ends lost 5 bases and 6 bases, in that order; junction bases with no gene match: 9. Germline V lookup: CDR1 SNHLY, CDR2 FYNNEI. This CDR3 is CASSLRTGSVEQYF. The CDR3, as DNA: TGTGCCAGCAGTCTTAGGACAGGGTCTGTCGAGCAGTACTTC.

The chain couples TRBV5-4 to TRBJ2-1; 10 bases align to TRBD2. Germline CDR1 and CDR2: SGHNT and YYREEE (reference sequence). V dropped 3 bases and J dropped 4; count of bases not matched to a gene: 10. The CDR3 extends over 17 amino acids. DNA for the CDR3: TGTGCCAGCAGCTCCTACAAGGGACTAGCGACATACAATGAGCAGTTCTTC. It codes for CASSSYKGLATYNEQFF.

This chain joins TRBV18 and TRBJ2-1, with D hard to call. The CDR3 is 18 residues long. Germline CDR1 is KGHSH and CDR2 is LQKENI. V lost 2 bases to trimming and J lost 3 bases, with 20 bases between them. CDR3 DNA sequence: TGTGCCAGCTCACCAAGAGGTCCGCGGTCGATGCGCTACAATGAGCAGTTCTTC. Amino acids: CASSPRGPRSMRYNEQFF.

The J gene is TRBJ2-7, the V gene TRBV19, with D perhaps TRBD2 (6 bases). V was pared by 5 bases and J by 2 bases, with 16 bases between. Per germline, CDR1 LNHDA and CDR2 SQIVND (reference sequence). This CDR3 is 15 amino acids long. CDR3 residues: CASSHAGTPTYEQYF. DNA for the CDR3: TGTGCCAGTAGTCATGCCGGGACTCCAACCTACGAGCAGTACTTC.

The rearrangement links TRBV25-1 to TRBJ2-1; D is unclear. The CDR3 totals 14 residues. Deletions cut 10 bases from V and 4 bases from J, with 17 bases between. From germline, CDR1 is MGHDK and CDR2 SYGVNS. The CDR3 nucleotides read TGTGCCAACAGAGGTAATCTACCTTACAATGAGCAGTTCTTC. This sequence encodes CANRGNLPYNEQFF.

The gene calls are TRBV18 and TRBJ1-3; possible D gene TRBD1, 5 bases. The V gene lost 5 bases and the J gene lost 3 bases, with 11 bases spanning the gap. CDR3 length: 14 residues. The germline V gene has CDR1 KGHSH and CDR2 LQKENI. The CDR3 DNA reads TGTGCCAGCTCATCGAGCAGGGATGGAAACACCATATATTTT. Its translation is CASSSSRDGNTIYF.

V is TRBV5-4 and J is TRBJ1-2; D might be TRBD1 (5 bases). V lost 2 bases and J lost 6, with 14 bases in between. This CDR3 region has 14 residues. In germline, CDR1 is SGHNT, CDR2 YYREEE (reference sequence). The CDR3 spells CASSFGLVGDGYTF. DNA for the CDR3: TGTGCCAGCAGCTTCGGGCTGGTGGGGGATGGCTACACCTTC.

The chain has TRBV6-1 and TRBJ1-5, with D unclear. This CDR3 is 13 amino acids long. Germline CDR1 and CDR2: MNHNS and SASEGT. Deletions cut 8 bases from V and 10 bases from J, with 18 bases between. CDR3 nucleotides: TGTGCCAGCTTGAGGGAAGGCGTGCGACCCCAGCATTTT. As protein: CASLREGVRPQHF.

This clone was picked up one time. CDR3 sequence: CASSALGTSGELFF. CDR3 sequence (DNA): TGTGCCAGCAGTGCCCTTGGAACGTCTGGGGAGCTGTTTTTT. The chain joins TRBV25-1 to TRBJ2-2; D remains unclear. This CDR3 spans 14 amino acids. The germline gives CDR1 MGHDK, CDR2 SYGVNS. V gave up 4 bases and J gave up 8 bases, with 14 bases separating them.

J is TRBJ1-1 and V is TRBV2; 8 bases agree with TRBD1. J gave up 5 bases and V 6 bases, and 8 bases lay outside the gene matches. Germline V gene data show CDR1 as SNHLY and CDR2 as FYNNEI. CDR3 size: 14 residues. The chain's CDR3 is CASRLTGDRTEAFF. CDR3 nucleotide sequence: TGTGCCAGCAGGCTGACAGGGGATAGGACTGAAGCTTTCTTT.

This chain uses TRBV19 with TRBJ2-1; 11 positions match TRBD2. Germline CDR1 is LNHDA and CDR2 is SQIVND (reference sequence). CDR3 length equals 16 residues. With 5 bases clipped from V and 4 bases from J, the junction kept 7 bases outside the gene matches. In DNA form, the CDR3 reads TGTGCCAGTAGTTCAACGACTAGCGGGATGTACAATGAGCAGTTCTTC. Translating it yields CASSSTTSGMYNEQFF. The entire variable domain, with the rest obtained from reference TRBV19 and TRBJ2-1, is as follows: DGGITQSPKYLFRKEGQNVTLSCEQNLNHDAMYWYRQDPGQGLRLIYYSQIVNDFQKGDIAEGYSVSREKKESFPLTVTSAQKNPTAFYLCASSSTTSGMYNEQFFGPGTRLTVL.

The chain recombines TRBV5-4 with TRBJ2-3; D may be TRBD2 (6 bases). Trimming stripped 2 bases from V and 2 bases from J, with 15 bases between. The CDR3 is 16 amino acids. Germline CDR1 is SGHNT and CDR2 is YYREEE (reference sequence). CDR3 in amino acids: CASSLAGFGITDTQYF. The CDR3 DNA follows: TGTGCCAGCAGCTTAGCGGGTTTTGGGATCACAGATACGCAGTATTTT.

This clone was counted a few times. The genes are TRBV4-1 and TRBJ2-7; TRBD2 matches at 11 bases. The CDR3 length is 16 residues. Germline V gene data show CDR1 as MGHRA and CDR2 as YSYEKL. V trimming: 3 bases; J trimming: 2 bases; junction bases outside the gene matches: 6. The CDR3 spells CASSHLTSGGTYEQYF. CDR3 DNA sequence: TGCGCCAGCAGCCATCTTACTAGCGGGGGAACCTACGAGCAGTACTTC.

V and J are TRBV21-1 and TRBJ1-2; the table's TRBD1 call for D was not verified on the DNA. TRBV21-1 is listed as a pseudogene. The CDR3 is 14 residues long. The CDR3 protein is CASSKYRKNYGYTF. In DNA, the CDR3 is TGTGCCAGCAGCAAATACAGAAAAAACTATGGCTACACCTTC.

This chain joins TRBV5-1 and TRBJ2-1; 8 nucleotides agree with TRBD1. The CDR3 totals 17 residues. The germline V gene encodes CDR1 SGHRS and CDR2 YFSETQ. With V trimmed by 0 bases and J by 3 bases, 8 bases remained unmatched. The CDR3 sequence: CASSLVPTGGIYNEQFF. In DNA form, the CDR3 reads TGCGCCAGCAGCTTGGTACCAACAGGGGGGATCTACAATGAGCAGTTCTTC.

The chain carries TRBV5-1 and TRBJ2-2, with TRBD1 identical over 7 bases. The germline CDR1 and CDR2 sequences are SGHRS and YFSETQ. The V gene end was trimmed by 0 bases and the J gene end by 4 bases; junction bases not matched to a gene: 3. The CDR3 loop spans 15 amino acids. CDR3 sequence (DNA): TGCGCCAGCAGCTTGGGACAGGGCAGCACCGGGGAGCTGTTTTTT. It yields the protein CASSLGQGSTGELFF.

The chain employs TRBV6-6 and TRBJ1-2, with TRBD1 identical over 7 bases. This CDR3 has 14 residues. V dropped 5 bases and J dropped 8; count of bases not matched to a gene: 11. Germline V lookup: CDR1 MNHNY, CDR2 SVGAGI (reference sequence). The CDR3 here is CASSQLQGLEGYTF. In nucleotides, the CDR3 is TGTGCCAGCAGTCAACTACAGGGGTTGGAGGGCTACACCTTC.

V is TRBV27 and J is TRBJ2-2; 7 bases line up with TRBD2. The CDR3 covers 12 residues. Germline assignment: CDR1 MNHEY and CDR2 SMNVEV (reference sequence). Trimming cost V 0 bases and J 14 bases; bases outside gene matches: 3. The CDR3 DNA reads TGTGCCAGCAGTTTATCCGGACTAGACCTGTTTTTT. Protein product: CASSLSGLDLFF.

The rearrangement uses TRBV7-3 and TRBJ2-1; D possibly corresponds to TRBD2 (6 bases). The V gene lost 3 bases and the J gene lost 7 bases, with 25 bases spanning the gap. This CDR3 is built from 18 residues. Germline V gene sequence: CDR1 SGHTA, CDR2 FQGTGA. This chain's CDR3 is CASSLKGGGVHGGNEQFF. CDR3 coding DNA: TGTGCCAGCAGCTTGAAAGGAGGCGGGGTCCACGGTGGTAATGAGCAGTTCTTC.

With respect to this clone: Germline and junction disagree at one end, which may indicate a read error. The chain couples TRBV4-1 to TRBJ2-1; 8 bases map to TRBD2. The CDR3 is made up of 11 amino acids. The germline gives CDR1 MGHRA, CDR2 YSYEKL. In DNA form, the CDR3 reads TGCGTCAGCGCGGGGGGCAATGAGCAGTTCTTC. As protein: CVSAGGNEQFF.

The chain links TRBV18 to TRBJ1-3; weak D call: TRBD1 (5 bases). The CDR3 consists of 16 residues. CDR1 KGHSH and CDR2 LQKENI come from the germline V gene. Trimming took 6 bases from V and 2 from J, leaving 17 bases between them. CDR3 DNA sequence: TGTGCCAGCTCCTCGGGGCCAGAGGAAGCTGGAAACACCATATATTTT. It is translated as CASSSGPEEAGNTIYF. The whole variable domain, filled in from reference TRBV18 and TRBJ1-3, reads NAGVMQNPRHLVRRRGQEARLRCSPMKGHSHVYWYRQLPEEGLKFMVYLQKENIIDESGMPKERFSAEFPKEGPSILRIQQVVRGDSAAYFCASSSGPEEAGNTIYFGEGSWLTVV.

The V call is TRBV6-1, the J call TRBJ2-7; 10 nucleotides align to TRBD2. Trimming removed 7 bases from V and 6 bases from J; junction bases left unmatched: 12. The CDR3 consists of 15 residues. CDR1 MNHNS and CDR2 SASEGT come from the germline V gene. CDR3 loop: CASILGGAGGREQYF. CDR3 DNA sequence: TGTGCCAGCATCCTGGGGGGAGCGGGAGGGCGCGAGCAGTACTTC.

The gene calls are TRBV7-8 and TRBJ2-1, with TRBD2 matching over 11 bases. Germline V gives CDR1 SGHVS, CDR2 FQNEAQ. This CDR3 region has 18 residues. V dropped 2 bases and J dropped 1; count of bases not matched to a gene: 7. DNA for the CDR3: TGTGCCAGCAGCTTAATGATTTTAGCGGGAGGGTCCTACAATGAGCAGTTCTTC. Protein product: CASSLMILAGGSYNEQFF.

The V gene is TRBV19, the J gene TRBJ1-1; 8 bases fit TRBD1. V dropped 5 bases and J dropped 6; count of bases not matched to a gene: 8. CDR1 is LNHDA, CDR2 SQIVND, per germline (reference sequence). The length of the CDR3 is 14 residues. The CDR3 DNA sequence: TGTGCCAGTAGTGGGACAGGCCGGTTCGCTGAAGCTTTCTTT. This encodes CASSGTGRFAEAFF.

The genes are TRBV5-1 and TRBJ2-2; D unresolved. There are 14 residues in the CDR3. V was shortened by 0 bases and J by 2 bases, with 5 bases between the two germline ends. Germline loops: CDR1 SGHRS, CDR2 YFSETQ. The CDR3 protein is CASSLEVNTGELFF. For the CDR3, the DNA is TGCGCCAGCAGCTTGGAAGTTAACACCGGGGAGCTGTTTTTT.

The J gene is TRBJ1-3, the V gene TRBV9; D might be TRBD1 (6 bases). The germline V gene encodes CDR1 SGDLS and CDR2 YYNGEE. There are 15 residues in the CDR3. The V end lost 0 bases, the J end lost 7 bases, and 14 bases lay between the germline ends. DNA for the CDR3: TGTGCCAGCAGCGTAGAGGCAGGGGATAGGAACACCATATATTTT. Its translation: CASSVEAGDRNTIYF. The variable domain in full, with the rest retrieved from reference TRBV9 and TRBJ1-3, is DSGVTQTPKHLITATGQRVTLRCSPRSGDLSVYWYQQSLDQGLQFLIQYYNGEERAKGNILERFSAQQFPDLHSELNLSSLELGDSALYFCASSVEAGDRNTIYFGEGSWLTVV.

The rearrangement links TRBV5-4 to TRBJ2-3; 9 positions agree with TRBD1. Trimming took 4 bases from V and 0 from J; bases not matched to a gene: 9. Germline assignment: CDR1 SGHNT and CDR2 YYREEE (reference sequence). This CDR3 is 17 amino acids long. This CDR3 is CASSRRQGGLSTDTQYF. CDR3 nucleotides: TGTGCCAGCAGCCGACGACAGGGGGGGTTGAGCACAGATACGCAGTATTTT.

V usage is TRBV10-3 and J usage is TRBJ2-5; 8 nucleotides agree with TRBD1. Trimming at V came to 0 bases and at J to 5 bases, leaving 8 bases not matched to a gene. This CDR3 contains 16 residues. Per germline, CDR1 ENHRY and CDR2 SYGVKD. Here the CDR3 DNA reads TGTGCCATCAGTGAGTCGCAACAGGGGGGATGGGAGACCCAGTACTTC. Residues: CAISESQQGGWETQYF.